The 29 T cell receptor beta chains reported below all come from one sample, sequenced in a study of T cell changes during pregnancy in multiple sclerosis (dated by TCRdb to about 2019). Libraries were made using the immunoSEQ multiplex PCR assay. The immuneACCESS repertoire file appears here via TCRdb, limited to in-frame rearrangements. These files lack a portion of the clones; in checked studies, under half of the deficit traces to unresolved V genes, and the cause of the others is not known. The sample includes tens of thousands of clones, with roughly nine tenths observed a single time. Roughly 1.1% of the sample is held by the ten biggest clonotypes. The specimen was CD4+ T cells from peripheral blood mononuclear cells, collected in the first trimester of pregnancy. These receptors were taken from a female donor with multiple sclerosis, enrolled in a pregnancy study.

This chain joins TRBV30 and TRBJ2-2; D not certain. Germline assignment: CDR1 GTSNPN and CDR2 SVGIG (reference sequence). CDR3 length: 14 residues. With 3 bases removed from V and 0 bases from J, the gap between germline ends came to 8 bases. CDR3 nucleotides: TGTGCCTGGAGAAGAGAAGCGAACACCGGGGAGCTGTTTTTT. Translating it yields CAWRREANTGELFF. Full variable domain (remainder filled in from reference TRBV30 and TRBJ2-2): SQTIHQWPATLVQPVGSPLSLECTVEGTSNPNLYWYRQAAGRGLQLLFYSVGIGQISSEVPQNLSASRPQDRQFILSSKKLLLSDSGFYLCAWRREANTGELFFGEGSRLTVL.

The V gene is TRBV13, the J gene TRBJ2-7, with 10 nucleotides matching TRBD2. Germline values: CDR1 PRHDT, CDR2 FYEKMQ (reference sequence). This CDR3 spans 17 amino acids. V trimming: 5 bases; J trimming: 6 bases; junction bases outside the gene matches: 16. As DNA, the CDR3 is TGTGCCAGCAGCATAGCCGGGACTAGCGCCCAAGACCGCGAGCAGTACTTC. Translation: CASSIAGTSAQDREQYF.

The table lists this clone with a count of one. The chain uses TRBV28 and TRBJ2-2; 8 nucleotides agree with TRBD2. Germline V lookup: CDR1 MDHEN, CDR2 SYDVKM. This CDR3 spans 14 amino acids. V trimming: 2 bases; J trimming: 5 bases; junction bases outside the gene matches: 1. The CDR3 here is CASSLLAGTGELFF. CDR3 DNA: TGTGCCAGCAGTTTACTAGCGGGTACCGGGGAGCTGTTTTTT. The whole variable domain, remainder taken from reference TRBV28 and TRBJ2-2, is DVKVTQSSRYLVKRTGEKVFLECVQDMDHENMFWYRQDPGLGLRLIYFSYDVKMKEKGDIPEGYSVSREKKERFSLILESASTNQTSMYLCASSLLAGTGELFFGEGSRLTVL.

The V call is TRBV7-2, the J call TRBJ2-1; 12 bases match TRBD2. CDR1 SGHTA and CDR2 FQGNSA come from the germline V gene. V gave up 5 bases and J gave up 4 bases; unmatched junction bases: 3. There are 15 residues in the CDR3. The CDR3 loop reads CASSHGLAGYNEQFF. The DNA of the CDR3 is TGTGCCAGCAGCCACGGACTAGCGGGATACAATGAGCAGTTCTTC.

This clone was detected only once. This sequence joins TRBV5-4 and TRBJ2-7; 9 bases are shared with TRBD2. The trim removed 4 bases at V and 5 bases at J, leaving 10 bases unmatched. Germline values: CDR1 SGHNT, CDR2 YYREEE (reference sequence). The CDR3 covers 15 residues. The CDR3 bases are TGTGCCAGCAGCCCCCTCGCGGGAGGGACTAACGAGCAGTACTTC. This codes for CASSPLAGGTNEQYF. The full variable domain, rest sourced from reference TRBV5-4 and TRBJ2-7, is ETGVTQSPTHLIKTRGQQVTLRCSSQSGHNTVSWYQQALGQGPQFIFQYYREEENGRGNFPPRFSGLQFPNYSSELNVNALELDDSALYLCASSPLAGGTNEQYFGPGTRLTVT.

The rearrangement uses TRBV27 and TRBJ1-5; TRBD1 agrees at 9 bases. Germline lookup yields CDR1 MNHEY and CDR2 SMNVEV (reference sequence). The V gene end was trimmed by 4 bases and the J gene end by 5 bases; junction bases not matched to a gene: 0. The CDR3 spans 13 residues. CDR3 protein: CASSWTGDQPQHF. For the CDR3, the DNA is TGTGCCAGCAGTTGGACAGGGGATCAGCCCCAGCATTTT.

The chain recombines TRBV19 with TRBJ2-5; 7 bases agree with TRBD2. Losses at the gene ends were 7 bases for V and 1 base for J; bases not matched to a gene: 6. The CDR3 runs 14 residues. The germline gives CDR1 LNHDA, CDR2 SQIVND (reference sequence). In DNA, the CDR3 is TGTGCCAGTACCATGGGGGGGGTCCAAGAGACCCAGTACTTC. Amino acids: CASTMGGVQETQYF. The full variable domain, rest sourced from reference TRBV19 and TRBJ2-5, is DGGITQSPKYLFRKEGQNVTLSCEQNLNHDAMYWYRQDPGQGLRLIYYSQIVNDFQKGDIAEGYSVSREKKESFPLTVTSAQKNPTAFYLCASTMGGVQETQYFGPGTRLLVL.

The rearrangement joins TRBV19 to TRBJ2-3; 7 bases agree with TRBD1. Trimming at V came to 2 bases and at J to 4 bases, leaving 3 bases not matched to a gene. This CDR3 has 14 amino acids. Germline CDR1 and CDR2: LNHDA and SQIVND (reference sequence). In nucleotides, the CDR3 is TGTGCCAGTAGTATAAGACAGGGATCAGATACGCAGTATTTT. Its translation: CASSIRQGSDTQYF.

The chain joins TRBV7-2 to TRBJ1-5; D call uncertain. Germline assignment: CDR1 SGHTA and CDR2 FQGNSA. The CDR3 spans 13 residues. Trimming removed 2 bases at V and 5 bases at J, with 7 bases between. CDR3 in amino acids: CASSLRADQPQHF. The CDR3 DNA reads TGTGCCAGCAGCTTACGAGCCGATCAGCCCCAGCATTTT.

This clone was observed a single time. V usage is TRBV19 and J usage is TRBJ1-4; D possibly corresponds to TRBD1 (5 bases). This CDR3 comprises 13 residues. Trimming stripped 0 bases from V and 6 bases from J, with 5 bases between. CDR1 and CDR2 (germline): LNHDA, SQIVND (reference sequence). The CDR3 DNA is TGTGCCAGTAGTATAGACAGGGATGAAAAACTGTTTTTT. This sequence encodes CASSIDRDEKLFF.

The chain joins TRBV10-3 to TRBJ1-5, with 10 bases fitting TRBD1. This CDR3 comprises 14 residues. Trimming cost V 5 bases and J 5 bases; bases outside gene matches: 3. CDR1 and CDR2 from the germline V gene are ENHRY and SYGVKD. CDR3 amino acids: CAISKGTGDQPQHF. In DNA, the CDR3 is TGTGCCATCAGTAAAGGGACAGGGGATCAGCCCCAGCATTTT.

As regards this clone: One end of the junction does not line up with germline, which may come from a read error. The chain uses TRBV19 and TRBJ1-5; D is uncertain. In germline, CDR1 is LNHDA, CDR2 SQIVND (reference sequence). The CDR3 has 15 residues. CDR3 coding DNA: TGTGCCAGTAGTTTAGATCCCGGGGAGTATCAGCCCCAGCATTTT. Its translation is CASSLDPGEYQPQHF.

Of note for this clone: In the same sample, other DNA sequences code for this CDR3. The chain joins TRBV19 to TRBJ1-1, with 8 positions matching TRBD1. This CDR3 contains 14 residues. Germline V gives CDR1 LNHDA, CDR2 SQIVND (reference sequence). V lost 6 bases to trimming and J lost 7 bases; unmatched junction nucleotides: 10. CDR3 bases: TGTGCCAGTAGAGAGGACAGGGATGGACTTGAAGCTTTCTTT. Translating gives CASREDRDGLEAFF.

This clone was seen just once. CDR3 nucleotides: TGCGCCAGCAGCTTGGATCCCAGGGCCAGCTCTGGAAACACCATATATTTT. As protein: CASSLDPRASSGNTIYF. The rearrangement links TRBV5-1 to TRBJ1-3; D is possibly TRBD1 (5 bases). The CDR3 runs to 17 residues. Deletions cut 0 bases from V and 0 bases from J, with 13 bases between. Germline V lookup: CDR1 SGHRS, CDR2 YFSETQ.

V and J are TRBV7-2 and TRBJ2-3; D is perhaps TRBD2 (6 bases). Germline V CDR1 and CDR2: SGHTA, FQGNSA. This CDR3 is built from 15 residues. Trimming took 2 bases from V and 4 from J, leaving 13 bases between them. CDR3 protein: CASSLRLDSPDTQYF. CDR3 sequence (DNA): TGTGCCAGCAGCTTAAGACTAGACAGTCCAGATACGCAGTATTTT.

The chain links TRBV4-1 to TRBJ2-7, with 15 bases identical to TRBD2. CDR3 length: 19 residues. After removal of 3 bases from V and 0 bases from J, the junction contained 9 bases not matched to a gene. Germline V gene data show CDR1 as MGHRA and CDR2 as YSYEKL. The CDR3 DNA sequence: TGCGCCAGCAGCCACCCGAAGGGGACTAGCGGGGGGAGCTCCTACGAGCAGTACTTC. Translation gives CASSHPKGTSGGSSYEQYF.

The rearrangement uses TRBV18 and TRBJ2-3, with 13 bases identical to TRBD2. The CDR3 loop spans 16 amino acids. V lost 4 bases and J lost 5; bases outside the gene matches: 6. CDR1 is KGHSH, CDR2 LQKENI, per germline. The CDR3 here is CASSLGTSGTIDTQYF. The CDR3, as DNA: TGTGCCAGCTCACTCGGGACTAGCGGGACTATAGATACGCAGTATTTT.

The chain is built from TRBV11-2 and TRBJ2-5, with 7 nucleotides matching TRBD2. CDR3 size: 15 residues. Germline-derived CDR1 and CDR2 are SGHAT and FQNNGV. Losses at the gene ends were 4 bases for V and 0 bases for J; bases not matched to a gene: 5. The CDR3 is CASSSSGWNQETQYF. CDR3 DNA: TGTGCCAGCAGCTCTAGCGGTTGGAACCAAGAGACCCAGTACTTC.

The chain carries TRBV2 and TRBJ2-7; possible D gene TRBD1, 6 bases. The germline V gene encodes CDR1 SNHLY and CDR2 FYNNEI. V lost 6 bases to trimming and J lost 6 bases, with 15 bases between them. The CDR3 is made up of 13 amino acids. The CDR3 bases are TGTGCCAGCAGCGAGGGGGAGCGGACCGAGCAGTACTTC. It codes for CASSEGERTEQYF. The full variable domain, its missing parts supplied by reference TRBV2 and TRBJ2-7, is EPEVTQTPSHQVTQMGQEVILRCVPISNHLYFYWYRQILGQKVEFLVSFYNNEISEKSEIFDDQFSVERPDGSNFTLKIRSTKLEDSAMYFCASSEGERTEQYFGPGTRLTVT.

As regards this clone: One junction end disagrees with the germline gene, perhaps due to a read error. CDR3 amino acids: CASSWTGLAGGWDF. The DNA of the CDR3 is TGTGCCAGCAGCTGGACGGGACTAGCGGGAGGTTGGGACTTC. The chain links TRBV5-6 to TRBJ2-5, with TRBD2 matching 15 bases. CDR1 is SGHDT and CDR2 is YYEEEE in the germline V gene. CDR3 length: 14 amino acids. Using reference TRBV5-6 and TRBJ2-5 for the parts outside the CDR3, the full variable domain is DAGVTQSPTHLIKTRGQQVTLRCSPKSGHDTVSWYQQALGQGPQFIFQYYEEEERQRGNFPDRFSGHQFPNYSSELNVNALLLGDSALYLCASSWTGLAGGWDFGPGTRLLVL.

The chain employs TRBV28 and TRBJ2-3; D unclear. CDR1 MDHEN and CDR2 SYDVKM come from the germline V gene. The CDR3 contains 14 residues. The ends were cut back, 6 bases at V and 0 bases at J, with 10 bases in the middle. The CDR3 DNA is TGTGCCAGCAGAACGGGTGTTAGCACAGATACGCAGTATTTT. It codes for CASRTGVSTDTQYF.

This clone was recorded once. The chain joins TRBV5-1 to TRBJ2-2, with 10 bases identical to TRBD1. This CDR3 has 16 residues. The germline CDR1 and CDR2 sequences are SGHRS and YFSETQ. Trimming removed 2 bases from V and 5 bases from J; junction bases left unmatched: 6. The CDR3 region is CASSFRQGANTGELFF. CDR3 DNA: TGCGCCAGCAGCTTTAGACAGGGGGCTAATACCGGGGAGCTGTTTTTT.

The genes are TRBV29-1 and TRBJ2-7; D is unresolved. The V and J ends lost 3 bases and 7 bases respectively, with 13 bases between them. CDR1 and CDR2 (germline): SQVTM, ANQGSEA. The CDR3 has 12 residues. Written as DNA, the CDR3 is TGCAGCGTTGAGTCTCGGGTTAGGGAGCAGTACTTC. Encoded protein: CSVESRVREQYF.

In DNA, the CDR3 is TGTGCCAGCAGCCTGACAGGGTCTCTCGAGGGCAATCAGCCCCAGCATTTT. Protein product: CASSLTGSLEGNQPQHF. V usage is TRBV5-5 and J usage is TRBJ1-5, with 7 bases lining up with TRBD1. V lost 4 bases and J lost 2; bases outside the gene matches: 12. There are 17 residues in the CDR3. CDR1 is SGHKS and CDR2 is YYEKEE in the germline V gene (reference sequence). Based on the CDR3 plus reference TRBV5-5 and TRBJ1-5, the full variable domain is DAGVTQSPTHLIKTRGQQVTLRCSPISGHKSVSWYQQVLGQGPQFIFQYYEKEERGRGNFPDRFSARQFPNYSSELNVNALLLGDSALYLCASSLTGSLEGNQPQHFGDGTRLSIL.

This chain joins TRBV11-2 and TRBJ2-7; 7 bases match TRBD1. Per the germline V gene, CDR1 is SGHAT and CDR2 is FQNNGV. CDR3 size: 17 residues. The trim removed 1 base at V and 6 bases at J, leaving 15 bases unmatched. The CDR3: CASSLAGRQGSAFEQYF. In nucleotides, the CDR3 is TGTGCCAGCAGCTTAGCGGGTAGACAGGGTAGCGCTTTCGAGCAGTACTTC.

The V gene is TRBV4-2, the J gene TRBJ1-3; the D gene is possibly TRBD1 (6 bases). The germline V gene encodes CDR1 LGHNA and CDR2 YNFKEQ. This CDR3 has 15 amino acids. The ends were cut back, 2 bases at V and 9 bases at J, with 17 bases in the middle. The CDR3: CASSQSRTVTGTIYF. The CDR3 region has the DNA TGTGCCAGCAGCCAATCCCGGACAGTAACCGGCACCATATATTTT.

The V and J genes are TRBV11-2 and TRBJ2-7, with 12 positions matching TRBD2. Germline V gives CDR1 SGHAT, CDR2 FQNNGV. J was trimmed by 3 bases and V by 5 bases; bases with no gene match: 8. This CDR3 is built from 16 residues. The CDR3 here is CASSKRTSGMFYEQYF. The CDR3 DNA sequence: TGTGCCAGCAGCAAGAGGACTAGCGGGATGTTCTACGAGCAGTACTTC.

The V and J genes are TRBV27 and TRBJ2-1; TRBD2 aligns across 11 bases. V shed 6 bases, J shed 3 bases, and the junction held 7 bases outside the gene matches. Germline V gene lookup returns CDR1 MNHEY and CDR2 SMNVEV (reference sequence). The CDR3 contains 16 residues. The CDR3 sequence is CASSPTLAGGYNEQFF. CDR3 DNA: TGTGCCAGCAGCCCAACCCTAGCGGGAGGCTACAATGAGCAGTTCTTC.

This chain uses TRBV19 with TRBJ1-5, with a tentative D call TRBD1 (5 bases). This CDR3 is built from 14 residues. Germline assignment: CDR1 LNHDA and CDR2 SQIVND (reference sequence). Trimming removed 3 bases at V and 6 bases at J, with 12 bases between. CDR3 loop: CASSIFGGGQPQHF. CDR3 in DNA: TGTGCCAGTAGTATTTTCGGGGGAGGTCAGCCCCAGCATTTT.